The 29 T cell receptor beta chains presented below share a single source sample, sequenced in a study of blood T cell repertoires in COVID-19. Generated by immunoSEQ multiplex PCR, the TCRdb table keeps only in-frame clones and is missing some. In the table there are approximately 26,000 clones, roughly 82% of which are singletons. Sequencing input: peripheral blood. The receptors were sampled from a man older than 75 with active or convalescent COVID-19.

This rearrangement joins TRBV27 to TRBJ1-5; weak D call: TRBD1 (5 bases). Per germline, CDR1 MNHEY and CDR2 SMNVEV (reference sequence). The V and J ends lost 2 bases and 0 bases respectively, with 14 bases between them. The CDR3 has 17 residues. CDR3 coding DNA: TGTGCCAGCAGTTTAAGGGGCAGAACGAATAGCAATCAGCCCCAGCATTTT. Protein product: CASSLRGRTNSNQPQHF.

V gene TRBV28 combines with J gene TRBJ2-7, with a possible D match to TRBD1 (6 bases). CDR3 size: 14 residues. Germline V gives CDR1 MDHEN, CDR2 SYDVKM. V was shortened by 5 bases and J by 3 bases, with 14 bases between the two germline ends. The chain's CDR3 is CASSGSLGGYEQYF. CDR3 in DNA: TGTGCCAGCAGTGGGAGTCTAGGGGGCTACGAGCAGTACTTC.

This chain joins TRBV6-6 and TRBJ2-7, with TRBD2 matching over 7 bases. Germline V gene data show CDR1 as MNHNY and CDR2 as SVGAGI (reference sequence). The CDR3 consists of 14 residues. V lost 7 bases, J lost 2 bases, and 8 bases stayed unmatched. CDR3 nucleotides: TGTGCCAGCATTAACCGACGGGGGGCCTACGAGCAGTACTTC. Translation gives CASINRRGAYEQYF.

The chain links TRBV11-3 to TRBJ2-7; TRBD1 might be the D (6 bases). Looked up from germline, CDR1 is SGHNT and CDR2 is YENEEA. This CDR3 has 12 residues. Trimming removed 4 bases at V and 5 bases at J, with 9 bases between. In DNA, the CDR3 is TGTGCCAGCAGCTCCAGGGGTCACGAGCAGTACTTC. Its protein product is CASSSRGHEQYF.

V is TRBV11-2 and J is TRBJ2-1, with 13 bases lining up with TRBD2. The ends lost 1 base at V and 3 bases at J; junction bases unmatched: 0. CDR1 SGHAT and CDR2 FQNNGV come from the germline V gene. CDR3 length: 16 amino acids. The CDR3 region has the DNA TGTGCCAGCAGCTTAGGGACTAGCGGGGGCTACAATGAGCAGTTCTTC. This encodes CASSLGTSGGYNEQFF. Full variable domain (rest looked up from reference TRBV11-2 and TRBJ2-1): EAGVAQSPRYKIIEKRQSVAFWCNPISGHATLYWYQQILGQGPKLLIQFQNNGVVDDSQLPKDRFSAERLKGVDSTLKIQPAKLEDSAVYLCASSLGTSGGYNEQFFGPGTRLTVL.

The chain is built from TRBV7-2 and TRBJ1-6; possibly TRBD1 for D (5 bases). Trimming removed 1 base at V and 7 bases at J, with 11 bases between. The CDR3 covers 15 residues. The germline gives CDR1 SGHTA, CDR2 FQGNSA. The CDR3 DNA reads as TGTGCCAGCAGCTTAGGCAGGGTTTGGAATTCACCCCTCCACTTT. As protein: CASSLGRVWNSPLHF.

This clone has a handful of counts. V usage is TRBV7-9 and J usage is TRBJ2-1; TRBD2 agrees at 8 bases. CDR3 length: 14 residues. The V and J ends lost 0 bases and 7 bases, in that order; junction bases with no gene match: 2. Germline assignment: CDR1 SEHNR and CDR2 FQNEAQ (reference sequence). CDR3: CASSLAGTSNEQFF. CDR3 in DNA: TGTGCCAGCAGCTTAGCCGGGACTAGTAATGAGCAGTTCTTC.

This sequence joins TRBV2 and TRBJ2-7, with D possibly matching TRBD2 (5 bases). Trimming shortened V by 4 bases and J by 0 bases, and 10 bases separated the two germline ends. The V gene's germline CDR1 is SNHLY and CDR2 FYNNEI. CDR3 size: 14 residues. In nucleotides, the CDR3 is TGTGCCAGCAGTGTAGGCGGGCCCTCCTACGAGCAGTACTTC. This sequence encodes CASSVGGPSYEQYF.

CDR3 loop: CASSLYGREQYF. The CDR3 DNA is TGTGCCAGCAGTTTATACGGGAGAGAGCAGTACTTC. The V gene is TRBV12-3 or TRBV12-4, the J gene TRBJ2-7; a weak D match, TRBD2 (6 bases). The CDR3 contains 12 residues. V lost 2 bases and J lost 7, with 9 bases in between.

The chain uses TRBV7-9 and TRBJ1-4; 7 bases agree with TRBD1. From germline, CDR1 is SEHNR and CDR2 FQNEAQ (reference sequence). This CDR3 is 14 amino acids long. V shed 5 bases, J shed 3 bases, and the junction held 3 bases outside the gene matches. As DNA, the CDR3 is TGTGCCAGCAGCAACAGGGGTGCTAATGAAAAACTGTTTTTT. This encodes CASSNRGANEKLFF.

The V and J genes are TRBV7-9 and TRBJ2-5; TRBD2 aligns across 8 bases. The V segment lost 2 bases and the J segment 2 bases; nucleotides outside the gene matches: 7. There are 16 residues in the CDR3. Germline CDR1 and CDR2: SEHNR and FQNEAQ (reference sequence). In DNA, the CDR3 is TGTGCCAGCAGCTTAAGAGCACTAGCGGAGCAAGAGACCCAGTACTTC. Translation: CASSLRALAEQETQYF. Full variable domain (outside the CDR3, taken from reference TRBV7-9 and TRBJ2-5): DTGVSQNPRHKITKRGQNVTFRCDPISEHNRLYWYRQTLGQGPEFLTYFQNEAQLEKSRLLSDRFSAERPKGSFSTLEIQRTEQGDSAMYLCASSLRALAEQETQYFGPGTRLLVL.

V usage is TRBV11-1 and J usage is TRBJ2-7, with 11 bases matching TRBD1. Germline values: CDR1 SGHAT, CDR2 FQDESV (reference sequence). V was pared by 5 bases and J by 4 bases, with 10 bases of the junction left unmatched. The CDR3 is made up of 16 amino acids. CDR3 region: CASSPRLGTGGYEQYF. The CDR3, as DNA: TGTGCCAGCAGCCCGAGGTTGGGGACAGGGGGATACGAGCAGTACTTC.

This clone was counted between two and nine times. V and J are TRBV11-2 and TRBJ2-1; 11 bases map to TRBD2. With V trimmed by 5 bases and J by 9 bases, 6 bases remained unmatched. CDR1 is SGHAT, CDR2 FQNNGV, per germline. The CDR3 sequence is 14 residues long. DNA for the CDR3: TGTGCCAGCAGCAAGACTAGCGGGAAGGGTGAGCAGTTCTTC. Encoded protein: CASSKTSGKGEQFF.

The CDR3 bases are TGTGCCAGCAGTCGCCGAGGTTTTAACTATGGCTACACCTTC. Its translation: CASSRRGFNYGYTF. This chain connects TRBV2 to TRBJ1-2; D unclear. The CDR3 covers 14 residues. The germline CDR1 and CDR2 sequences are SNHLY and FYNNEI. The V end was cut by 5 bases, the J end by 1 base, with 11 bases between.

This chain joins TRBV6-1 and TRBJ1-5; maybe TRBD1 (5 bases). The germline V gene encodes CDR1 MNHNS and CDR2 SASEGT. CDR3 length: 15 residues. V was clipped by 3 bases and J by 2 bases, with 11 bases between them. CDR3 residues: CASSDHWGGNQPQHF. CDR3 nucleotides: TGTGCCAGCAGTGACCATTGGGGGGGCAATCAGCCCCAGCATTTT.

The chain couples TRBV11-2 to TRBJ2-1; D is unclear. Deletions cut 0 bases from V and 8 bases from J, with 11 bases between. The germline V gene has CDR1 SGHAT and CDR2 FQNNGV. This CDR3 comprises 14 residues. The CDR3 is CASSLDGPVYEQFF. The CDR3 DNA is TGTGCCAGCAGCTTAGACGGTCCGGTCTATGAGCAGTTCTTC. The full variable domain, with the rest looked up from reference TRBV11-2 and TRBJ2-1, is EAGVAQSPRYKIIEKRQSVAFWCNPISGHATLYWYQQILGQGPKLLIQFQNNGVVDDSQLPKDRFSAERLKGVDSTLKIQPAKLEDSAVYLCASSLDGPVYEQFFGPGTRLTVL.

The chain combines TRBV5-8 with TRBJ1-1; D possibly corresponds to TRBD1 (5 bases). The germline V gene has CDR1 SGHTS and CDR2 YDEGEE. Trimming left V 4 bases short and J 8 bases short, with 12 bases between. This CDR3 spans 12 amino acids. The CDR3 nucleotides are TGTGCCAGCAGCATAGGGGCGCGAGAAGCTTTCTTT. Protein: CASSIGAREAFF.

V usage is TRBV7-9 and J usage is TRBJ2-7; 7 nucleotides agree with TRBD1. There are 15 residues in the CDR3. The germline CDR1 and CDR2 sequences are SEHNR and FQNEAQ (reference sequence). V gave up 5 bases and J gave up 6 bases; unmatched junction bases: 13. DNA for the CDR3: TGTGCCAGCAGCGAAATGGGACAGCCTGAGGGCGAGCAGTACTTC. Translated, it gives CASSEMGQPEGEQYF.

The gene calls are TRBV5-4 and TRBJ2-7; a weak D match, TRBD1 (5 bases). CDR1 and CDR2 from the germline V gene are SGHNT and YYREEE (reference sequence). The V end was cut by 4 bases, the J end by 0 bases, with 11 bases between. This CDR3 spans 14 amino acids. CDR3 sequence: CASSPRQSSYEQYF. The CDR3 nucleotides are TGTGCCAGCAGCCCAAGACAGAGCTCCTACGAGCAGTACTTC.

V is TRBV10-1 and J is TRBJ1-1; 7 bases align to TRBD1. The ends lost 8 bases at V and 2 bases at J; junction bases unmatched: 11. The CDR3 totals 15 residues. CDR1 WNHNN and CDR2 SYGVQD come from the germline V gene (reference sequence). CDR3 amino acids: CASATGDGVNTEAFF. The CDR3 bases are TGCGCCAGCGCCACAGGGGACGGGGTTAACACTGAAGCTTTCTTT.

The rearrangement joins TRBV6-1 to TRBJ2-7, with 11 bases fitting TRBD2. Germline V gene data show CDR1 as MNHNS and CDR2 as SASEGT. V shed 1 base, J shed 3 bases, and the junction held 2 bases outside the gene matches. This CDR3 contains 15 residues. CDR3: CASSEVAGGSYEQYF. The CDR3 DNA is TGTGCCAGCAGTGAAGTAGCGGGAGGGAGCTACGAGCAGTACTTC.

This clone was recorded once. The J gene is TRBJ2-7, the V gene TRBV6-5; 8 positions agree with TRBD2. Germline values: CDR1 MNHEY, CDR2 SVGAGI. The trim removed 5 bases at V and 2 bases at J, leaving 5 bases unmatched. CDR3 length: 14 residues. The CDR3 here is CASSLAGGPYEQYF. The CDR3 coding sequence is TGTGCCAGCAGTCTCGCGGGAGGTCCCTACGAGCAGTACTTC.

This clone was counted between two and nine times. The CDR3 DNA is TGTGCCAGCAGCGACACGACAGAAAACTATGGCTACACCTTC. Amino acid sequence: CASSDTTENYGYTF. This rearrangement joins TRBV21-1 to TRBJ1-2; the D call in the table, TRBD1, was not verified against the DNA. TRBV21-1 is assigned pseudogene status. The CDR3 spans 14 residues.

The chain employs TRBV28 and TRBJ2-1, with a weak D call TRBD1 (7 bases). CDR1 is MDHEN, CDR2 SYDVKM, per germline. The CDR3 is made up of 15 amino acids. V was shortened by 1 base and J by 7 bases, with 14 bases between the two germline ends. DNA of the CDR3: TGTGCCAGCAGTTTATCGGCAGGGGGGAAAAATGAGCAGTTCTTC. It is translated as CASSLSAGGKNEQFF.

The chain employs TRBV29-1 and TRBJ2-1; 9 positions match TRBD2. The CDR3 runs to 17 residues. The junction had 15 bases not matched to a gene; V was cut back by 3 bases and J by 6 bases. Looked up from germline, CDR1 is SQVTM and CDR2 is ANQGSEA. CDR3 in DNA: TGCAGCGTTGACCCATTCCCCGGACTAGCGAAAGGCAATGAGCAGTTCTTC. It is translated as CSVDPFPGLAKGNEQFF.

The chain carries TRBV6-1 and TRBJ2-2; D is unresolved. Trimming removed 1 base from V and 4 bases from J, with 10 bases in between. The V gene's germline CDR1 is MNHNS and CDR2 SASEGT. CDR3 length equals 15 residues. CDR3 nucleotides: TGTGCCAGCAGTGAAGATCGTACAGCCACCGGGGAGCTGTTTTTT. It yields the protein CASSEDRTATGELFF.

This chain connects TRBV10-3 to TRBJ2-3, with 8 bases lining up with TRBD1. The CDR3 is made up of 15 amino acids. Losses at the gene ends were 3 bases for V and 0 bases for J; bases not matched to a gene: 2. Germline-derived CDR1 and CDR2 are ENHRY and SYGVKD. In DNA, the CDR3 is TGTGCCATCAGTGACTGGACAGGGAGCACAGATACGCAGTATTTT. Translating it yields CAISDWTGSTDTQYF.

A word on this clone: Other DNA sequences in the sample encode the same CDR3. V gene TRBV5-4 combines with J gene TRBJ2-5, with a possible D match to TRBD1 (5 bases). The CDR3 runs to 13 residues. Per germline, CDR1 SGHNT and CDR2 YYREEE (reference sequence). Trimming pared 1 base from V and 3 bases from J, leaving 7 bases between. DNA for the CDR3: TGTGCCAGCAGCTTGAAAGGGGAAGAGACCCAGTACTTC. As protein: CASSLKGEETQYF.

The chain employs TRBV5-5 and TRBJ1-5, with a possible D match to TRBD1 (6 bases). Trimming stripped 2 bases from V and 7 bases from J, with 13 bases between. CDR1 and CDR2 from the germline V gene are SGHKS and YYEKEE (reference sequence). The CDR3 runs to 14 residues. The DNA of the CDR3 is TGTGCCAGCAGCTTCGACCAGGGGTTGCAGCCCCAGCATTTT. This encodes CASSFDQGLQPQHF. Full variable domain (rest looked up from reference TRBV5-5 and TRBJ1-5): DAGVTQSPTHLIKTRGQQVTLRCSPISGHKSVSWYQQVLGQGPQFIFQYYEKEERGRGNFPDRFSARQFPNYSSELNVNALLLGDSALYLCASSFDQGLQPQHFGDGTRLSIL.